This paragraph reports one TCR beta chain. Its matching antigen is unknown. This specimen belongs to a study of T-cell memory formation after mild COVID-19. Study-level information: Across donors, TCR clusters were largely donor specific. Overall study findings and caveats: Cross-reactive memory appears to have joined, as suggested by some responding clones showing up in pre-infection memory. CD8+ contracting clones occupied EMRA, while CD4+ ones occupied mainly CM and EM. CD4/CD8 balance held among clones contracting day 15 to 85, and later expanders leaned CD4+.

From germline, CDR1 is MGHRA and CDR2 YSYEKL. Trimming took 4 bases from V and 7 from J, leaving 14 bases between them. This CDR3 contains 13 residues. TCRdb analysed the 5' RACE reads with MiXCR anew, one entry per CDR3 protein. The repertoire includes 140,000 or so distinct CDR3 sequences, around 14% of them detected once, and more than 25% sits in the top ten. The rearrangement joins TRBV4-1 to TRBJ2-7, with D possibly being TRBD1 (6 bases). The source is an adult woman who had mild COVID-19 (a few samples of this study predate the infection). Cell type and time point are not known. Material: PBMCs or a T cell subset sorted from them (not recorded which). The CDR3 nucleotides read TGCGCCAGCAGCCCTGGGGGCTCGGGGGAGCAGTACTTC. Translation: CASSPGGSGEQYF.